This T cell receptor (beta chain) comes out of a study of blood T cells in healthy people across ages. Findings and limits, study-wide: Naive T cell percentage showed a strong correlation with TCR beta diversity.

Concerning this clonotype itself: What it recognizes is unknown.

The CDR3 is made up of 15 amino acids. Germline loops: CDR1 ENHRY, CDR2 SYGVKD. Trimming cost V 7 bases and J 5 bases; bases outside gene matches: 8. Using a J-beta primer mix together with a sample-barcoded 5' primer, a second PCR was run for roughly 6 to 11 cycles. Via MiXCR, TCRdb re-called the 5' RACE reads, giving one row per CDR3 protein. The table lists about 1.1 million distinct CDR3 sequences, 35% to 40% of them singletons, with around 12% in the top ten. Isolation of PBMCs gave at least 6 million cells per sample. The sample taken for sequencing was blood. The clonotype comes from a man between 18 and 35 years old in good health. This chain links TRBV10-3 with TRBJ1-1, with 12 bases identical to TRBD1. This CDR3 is CAITGTGGARTEAFF. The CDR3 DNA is TGTGCCATCACCGGGACAGGGGGCGCGAGGACTGAAGCTTTCTTT.